This T cell receptor beta chain was sequenced in a study of blood T cell repertoires in COVID-19. Overall study: Whether acute or convalescent, the COVID-19 samples came from the United States, Italy and Spain. T cells, B-cell-depleted T cells, or PBMCs supplied cDNA or gDNA.

Original data processing: Estimated nucleated cell counts came from reference gene primer amplification. Libraries were prepared by immunoSEQ multiplex PCR; TCRdb keeps only in-frame clonotypes and omits some of them. V, J and clone size are taken as reported in that table, and D and trimming were inferred from the DNA itself. The sample holds about 130,000 clones, roughly 83% seen once. V was trimmed by 3 bases and J by 4 bases, leaving 21 bases between them. The CDR3 is 17 residues long. The germline CDR1 and CDR2 sequences are SGHAT and FQNNGV. The origin of this receptor is a human donor in a cohort sampled during active COVID-19. This sequence joins TRBV11-2 and TRBJ2-5; D is possibly TRBD2 (6 bases). The sequenced sample was peripheral blood. The CDR3 protein is CASSFDLIGGSIETQYF. In DNA form, the CDR3 reads TGTGCCAGCAGCTTCGACCTCATCGGGGGATCCATAGAGACCCAGTACTTC.